What follows is one TCR beta chain and its context. Trimming removed 0 bases at V and 1 base at J, with 10 bases between. CDR1 is SGHDT and CDR2 is YYEEEE in the germline V gene. This CDR3 comprises 16 residues. The treatment denotes: oral pan-JAK inhibitor, 5-10 mg twice daily. In each case, RNA was isolated and then reverse transcribed into cDNA as the sequencing template. Assay: immunoSEQ multiplex PCR; the TCRdb copy retains only in-frame clones and omits some. The data show approximately 220,000 clones, roughly two fifths seen once. The source of the sample is a study of CD8+ T cells in alopecia areata.

The sequenced sample was CD4+ T cells sorted from blood, obtained between weeks 30 and 35, from a patient treated with tofacitinib. This receptor was identified in a human donor with alopecia areata. The chain links TRBV5-6 to TRBJ1-4, with D hard to call. The CDR3 sequence is CASSLGAARTNEKLFF. CDR3 in DNA: TGTGCCAGCAGCTTGGGAGCGGCCAGAACTAATGAAAAACTGTTTTTT.